The rows below give T cell receptor beta chains drawn from one sample of a study of shared clonotypes between healthy human individuals. Sequenced by immunoSEQ multiplex PCR; TCRdb stores in-frame clones only, minus some. The sample records some 2.1 million clones, 90% to 95% being singletons. Sequences were obtained from naive CD4+ T cells sorted from blood. The receptors stem from a man in his late teens or twenties in good health. The CDR3 runs from the conserved cysteine through the conserved F or W. The D gene is left open where the match is weak. Some rows mark clone size as missing; the rest say once, few, many or name a class of expanded clone.

V gene,D gene,clone size,J gene,CDR3 protein,CDR3 DNA
TRBV19,NA,once,TRBJ1-5,CASSGGVKQPQHF,TGTGCCAGTAGTGGAGGGGTAAAACAGCCCCAGCATTTT
TRBV21-1,NA,NA,TRBJ1-5,CASSSGGTYSNQPQHF,TGTGCCAGCAGTTCGGGAGGGACCTATAGCAATCAGCCCCAGCATTTT
TRBV10-3,NA,NA,TRBJ1-5,CAISEGRGGSEGQPQHF,TGTGCCATCAGTGAAGGCAGGGGAGGAAGTGAAGGTCAGCCCCAGCATTTT
TRBV10-3,NA,NA,TRBJ1-1,CAISESWASEAFF,TGTGCCATCAGTGAGTCTTGGGCATCTGAAGCTTTCTTT
TRBV11-2,NA,NA,TRBJ1-1,CASSLGFWGWEAFF,TGTGCCAGCAGCTTAGGTTTTTGGGGATGGGAAGCTTTCTTT
TRBV7-2,NA,NA,TRBJ1-5,CASSLGWSNQPQHF,TGTGCCAGCAGCTTAGGGTGGAGCAATCAGCCCCAGCATTTT
TRBV28,TRBD1,NA,TRBJ1-2,CASSPGTGGAHGYTF,TGTGCCAGCAGCCCTGGGACAGGGGGCGCCCACGGCTACACCTTC
TRBV9,NA,NA,TRBJ2-7,CASSVDPASYEQYF,TGTGCCAGCAGCGTAGATCCAGCTTCCTACGAGCAGTACTTC
TRBV18,TRBD1,NA,TRBJ1-5,CASSLTRGPNQPQHF,TGTGCCAGCTCTCTAACTAGGGGGCCCAATCAGCCCCAGCATTTT
TRBV28,NA,NA,TRBJ1-1,CASSPGQPNTEAFF,TGTGCCAGCAGTCCGGGACAACCGAACACTGAAGCTTTCTTT
TRBV5-6,TRBD1,NA,TRBJ2-7,CASSSTGGIPLSEQYF,TGTGCCAGCAGCTCAACAGGGGGAATTCCCCTAAGCGAGCAGTACTTC
TRBV6-4,TRBD1,NA,TRBJ1-1,CAPTTGGMNTEAFF,TGTGCCCCCACGACAGGGGGAATGAACACTGAAGCTTTCTTT
TRBV7-9,TRBD2,NA,TRBJ2-7,CASSGGRLAYEQYF,TGTGCCAGCAGCGGCGGGAGGTTGGCCTACGAGCAGTACTTC
TRBV4-3,TRBD1,NA,TRBJ2-4,CASSQDRTGKNIQYF,TGCGCCAGCAGCCAAGATCGGACAGGCAAAAACATTCAGTACTTC
TRBV28,NA,NA,TRBJ1-5,CASRTSQPQHF,TGTGCCAGCAGGACCAGTCAGCCCCAGCATTTT
TRBV30,NA,NA,TRBJ1-3,CAWSVGQLSVGDTIYF,TGTGCCTGGAGTGTGGGGCAGCTCTCTGTTGGAGACACCATATATTTT
TRBV7-3,NA,NA,TRBJ2-3,CASSFSGSTDTQYF,TGTGCCAGCAGCTTTAGTGGCAGCACAGATACGCAGTATTTT
TRBV5-1,NA,NA,TRBJ2-7,CASSPETSYEQYF,TGCGCCAGCAGCCCGGAGACCTCCTACGAGCAGTACTTC
TRBV18,TRBD1,NA,TRBJ1-5,CASSLGQGAQPQHF,TGTGCCAGCTCACTTGGACAGGGGGCCCAGCCCCAGCATTTT
TRBV30,NA,NA,TRBJ2-7,CALDSGNSYEQYF,TGTGCCTTGGATTCCGGAAACTCCTACGAGCAGTACTTC
TRBV29-1,TRBD1,NA,TRBJ2-7,CSVSLTGGATYEQYF,TGCAGCGTTTCTCTGACAGGGGGTGCCACCTACGAGCAGTACTTC
TRBV30,TRBD1,once,TRBJ2-1,CGIKTGAYNEQFF,TGTGGAATCAAGACAGGGGCCTACAATGAGCAGTTCTTC
TRBV7-2,TRBD2,NA,TRBJ2-3,CASSSRTLGGFSQYF,TGTGCCAGCAGCTCCCGGACGTTGGGAGGGTTTTCGCAGTATTTT
TRBV12-5,NA,once,TRBJ1-3,CASLMTGNTIYF,TGTGCTAGCCTTATGACTGGAAACACCATATATTTT
TRBV5-6,TRBD1,NA,TRBJ2-2,CASSPRQGIGELFF,TGTGCCAGCAGCCCCAGACAGGGCATCGGGGAGCTGTTTTTT
TRBV5-4,NA,NA,TRBJ2-3,CASSLRETDTQYF,TGTGCCAGCAGCTTGAGAGAGACAGATACGCAGTATTTT
TRBV6-5,NA,NA,TRBJ1-2,CASSYSPRGPYGYTF,TGTGCCAGCAGTTACTCACCCAGGGGCCCCTATGGCTACACCTTC
TRBV29-1,TRBD1,NA,TRBJ2-7,CSVVDRLTYEQYF,TGCAGCGTCGTGGACAGGCTGACCTACGAGCAGTACTTC
TRBV7-9,NA,NA,TRBJ1-5,CASSDDNQPQHF,TGTGCCAGCAGCGACGATAATCAGCCCCAGCATTTT
TRBV30,NA,NA,TRBJ2-1,CAWSFGWNEQFF,TGTGCCTGGAGTTTTGGGTGGAATGAGCAGTTCTTC
TRBV5-1,NA,NA,TRBJ2-1,CASSLGAGEQFF,TGCGCCAGCAGCCTAGGGGCCGGCGAGCAGTTCTTC
TRBV9,NA,NA,TRBJ2-7,CASSPRAGISYEQYF,TGTGCCAGCAGCCCCCGGGCAGGGATTTCCTACGAGCAGTACTTC
TRBV5-1,NA,NA,TRBJ1-1,CASSLAPGNTEAFF,TGCGCCAGCAGCTTGGCCCCGGGGAACACTGAAGCTTTCTTT
TRBV19,NA,NA,TRBJ1-5,CASSILGGTGNQPQHF,TGTGCCAGTAGTATTCTAGGAGGGACCGGCAATCAGCCCCAGCATTTT
TRBV7-2,TRBD1,NA,TRBJ1-2,CASSPRTGANYGYTF,TGTGCCAGCAGCCCCCGGACAGGAGCTAACTATGGCTACACCTTC
TRBV29-1,NA,NA,TRBJ1-1,CSVRTQGYTEAFF,TGCAGCGTCAGGACACAGGGTTACACTGAAGCTTTCTTT
TRBV5-1,TRBD2,NA,TRBJ2-3,CASSLALWEGRTDTQYF,TGCGCCAGCAGCTTGGCCTTGTGGGAGGGCCGAACAGATACGCAGTATTTT
TRBV18,TRBD1,NA,TRBJ2-5,CASSSGTEETQYF,TGTGCCAGCTCCTCTGGGACAGAAGAGACCCAGTACTTC
TRBV7-2,NA,NA,TRBJ2-5,CASSLGSVRETQYF,TGTGCCAGCAGCTTAGGGTCCGTTAGAGAGACCCAGTACTTC
TRBV11-2,NA,once,TRBJ1-1,CASSSQVTEAFF,TGTGCCAGCAGCTCCCAGGTTACTGAAGCTTTCTTT
TRBV27,NA,NA,TRBJ2-5,CASSLGETQYF,TGTGCCAGCAGTTTAGGCGAGACCCAGTACTTC
TRBV6-1,TRBD1,NA,TRBJ1-1,CASTVTGANTEAFF,TGTGCCAGCACCGTGACAGGGGCGAACACTGAAGCTTTCTTT
TRBV18,TRBD2,NA,TRBJ2-1,CASSPDLPAGGEYNEQFF,TGTGCCAGCTCACCCGACCTCCCAGCGGGAGGCGAATACAATGAGCAGTTCTTC
TRBV9,NA,NA,TRBJ1-2,CASSVEADFYGYTF,TGTGCCAGCAGCGTAGAGGCAGATTTCTATGGCTACACCTTC
TRBV7-9,NA,NA,TRBJ2-1,CASSLVPGPSSYNEQFF,TGTGCCAGCAGCTTAGTACCCGGGCCGAGCTCCTACAATGAGCAGTTCTTC
TRBV4-1,NA,once,TRBJ2-5,CASSQVPLETQYF,TGCGCCAGCAGCCAAGTTCCACTGGAGACCCAGTACTTC
TRBV7-9,NA,NA,TRBJ2-2,CARSPDTNTGELFF,TGTGCCAGGAGTCCTGATACGAACACCGGGGAGCTGTTTTTT
TRBV2,NA,NA,TRBJ1-2,CASTDGYTF,TGTGCCAGCACTGATGGCTACACCTTC
TRBV19,TRBD1,NA,TRBJ2-7,CASRPGQGAYEQYF,TGTGCCAGTCGTCCGGGACAGGGGGCCTACGAGCAGTACTTC
TRBV2,TRBD1,NA,TRBJ1-2,CASSGATGRVGYTF,TGTGCCAGCAGCGGGGCGACAGGGAGGGTTGGCTACACCTTC
TRBV6-5,NA,few,TRBJ1-2,CASSSQGYGYTF,TGTGCCAGCAGTTCTCAGGGATACGGCTACACCTTC
TRBV5-1,NA,NA,TRBJ2-3,CASSPGRPTDTQYF,TGCGCCAGCAGCCCGGGTCGGCCCACAGATACGCAGTATTTT
TRBV29-1,NA,NA,TRBJ2-5,CSVRPVLRETQYF,TGCAGCGTTAGGCCTGTTTTGAGGGAGACCCAGTACTTC
TRBV12-5,NA,NA,TRBJ1-6,CASGTRNSPLHF,TGTGCTAGTGGAACACGAAATTCACCCCTCCACTTT
TRBV6-5,NA,NA,TRBJ1-1,CASSYSGYYTEAFF,TGTGCCAGCAGTTACTCGGGATACTACACTGAAGCTTTCTTT
TRBV7-2,NA,NA,TRBJ2-7,CASSSSGIYEQYF,TGTGCCAGCAGCTCCTCAGGGATTTACGAGCAGTACTTC
TRBV30,TRBD1,NA,TRBJ1-2,CAWTLQGAGGRYGYTF,TGTGCCTGGACTCTTCAAGGGGCAGGGGGCCGGTATGGCTACACCTTC
TRBV18,NA,NA,TRBJ2-5,CASSQRDTSTRETQYF,TGTGCCAGCTCACAAAGGGATACTAGCACGCGAGAGACCCAGTACTTC
TRBV5-1,TRBD2,NA,TRBJ2-3,CASSGTSDRTDTQYF,TGCGCCAGTTCCGGGACTAGCGACCGCACAGATACGCAGTATTTT
TRBV5-8,TRBD1,NA,TRBJ1-4,CASSLDRGLNEKLFF,TGTGCCAGCAGCCTCGACAGGGGATTGAATGAAAAACTGTTTTTT